These T cell receptor beta chains were read from a single sample in a study of identical twins. A single record per CDR3 protein comes from TCRdb applying MiXCR to the 5' RACE reads. This table holds some 600,000 distinct CDR3 sequences, roughly 6.6% found once. This sample was also put to use in a study of yellow fever vaccine responses in identical twins.

The sample was PBMCs. All receptors come from a woman aged 18-29 years in good health. CDR3s include the opening cysteine and the closing phenylalanine or tryptophan. A D gene is named only where the DNA matches it firmly. Not every row has a clone size; where given, it reads once, few, many or a size class.

clone_size: many
cdr3_length: 14
j_call: TRBJ2-3
v_call: TRBV10-3
d_call: .
cdr3_aa: CAFRQSPGTDTQYF
cdr3_nt: TGTGCCTTTCGACAGTCCCCCGGCACAGATACGCAGTATTTT

clone_size: .
cdr3_length: 14
j_call: TRBJ2-3
v_call: TRBV12-3/TRBV12-4
d_call: TRBD2
cdr3_aa: CASSSTSGRYTQYF
cdr3_nt: TGTGCCAGCAGTTCGACTAGCGGGAGGTATACGCAGTATTTT

clone_size: many
cdr3_length: 13
j_call: TRBJ2-7
v_call: TRBV3-1
d_call: TRBD2
cdr3_aa: CASSQDYGLGQYF
cdr3_nt: TGTGCCAGCAGCCAAGATTACGGACTAGGGCAGTACTTC

clone_size: few
cdr3_length: 15
j_call: TRBJ2-1
v_call: TRBV7-2
d_call: .
cdr3_aa: CASSPRSGAYNEQFF
cdr3_nt: TGTGCCAGCAGCCCCCGGAGCGGAGCCTACAATGAGCAGTTCTTC

clone_size: few
cdr3_length: 14
j_call: TRBJ2-7
v_call: TRBV25-1
d_call: TRBD1
cdr3_aa: CASSDGTDPYEQYF
cdr3_nt: TGTGCCAGCAGTGACGGGACAGACCCCTACGAGCAGTACTTC

clone_size: many
cdr3_length: 16
j_call: TRBJ2-6
v_call: TRBV15
d_call: .
cdr3_aa: CATSRDQGSGANVLTF
cdr3_nt: TGTGCCACCAGCAGAGATCAAGGTTCGGGGGCCAACGTCCTGACTTTC

clone_size: .
cdr3_length: 14
j_call: TRBJ1-2
v_call: TRBV28
d_call: .
cdr3_aa: CASSREGDQYGYTF
cdr3_nt: TGTGCCAGCAGCCGGGAGGGTGACCAGTATGGCTACACCTTC

clone_size: .
cdr3_length: 13
j_call: TRBJ1-6
v_call: TRBV5-1
d_call: .
cdr3_aa: CASSLDYNSPLHF
cdr3_nt: TGCGCCAGCAGCTTAGACTATAATTCACCCCTCCACTTT

clone_size: many
cdr3_length: 16
j_call: TRBJ2-3
v_call: TRBV5-1
d_call: .
cdr3_aa: CASSFMAASGTDTQYF
cdr3_nt: TGCGCCAGCAGCTTCATGGCGGCCTCCGGCACAGATACGCAGTATTTT

clone_size: few
cdr3_length: 15
j_call: TRBJ2-2
v_call: TRBV5-1
d_call: .
cdr3_aa: CASRTMTGSGGELFF
cdr3_nt: TGCGCCAGCAGAACGATGACAGGTTCCGGCGGGGAGCTGTTTTTT

clone_size: few
cdr3_length: 15
j_call: TRBJ1-5
v_call: TRBV12-3/TRBV12-4
d_call: .
cdr3_aa: CASSLAGRANQPQHF
cdr3_nt: TGTGCCAGCAGTTTAGCTGGCCGGGCCAATCAGCCCCAGCATTTT

clone_size: many
cdr3_length: 14
j_call: TRBJ1-6
v_call: TRBV20-1
d_call: TRBD1
cdr3_aa: CSARPTGGNSPLHF
cdr3_nt: TGCAGTGCTAGACCGACAGGGGGCAATTCACCCCTCCACTTT

clone_size: once
cdr3_length: 15
j_call: TRBJ2-2
v_call: TRBV10-3
d_call: TRBD2
cdr3_aa: CAIMPGGTSTGELFF
cdr3_nt: TGTGCCATCATGCCGGGAGGCACCTCCACCGGGGAGCTGTTTTTT

clone_size: many
cdr3_length: 16
j_call: TRBJ2-2
v_call: TRBV28
d_call: .
cdr3_aa: CASSLRNQRNTGELFF
cdr3_nt: TGTGCCAGCAGTTTACGAAATCAGAGGAACACCGGGGAGCTGTTTTTT

clone_size: .
cdr3_length: 16
j_call: TRBJ2-3
v_call: TRBV5-1
d_call: .
cdr3_aa: CASSSSGQITTDTQYF
cdr3_nt: TGCGCCAGCAGCTCGAGTGGACAGATTACTACAGATACGCAGTATTTT

clone_size: .
cdr3_length: 13
j_call: TRBJ1-6
v_call: TRBV12-3/TRBV12-4
d_call: .
cdr3_aa: CASSLRGSSPLHF
cdr3_nt: TGTGCCAGCAGTTTGCGGGGGTCCTCACCCCTCCACTTT

clone_size: many
cdr3_length: 15
j_call: TRBJ2-3
v_call: TRBV10-3
d_call: TRBD2
cdr3_aa: CAISLAGEGTDTQYF
cdr3_nt: TGTGCCATCAGTCTAGCGGGAGAAGGGACAGATACGCAGTATTTT

clone_size: few
cdr3_length: 12
j_call: TRBJ2-5
v_call: TRBV20-1
d_call: .
cdr3_aa: CSASRGAKTQYF
cdr3_nt: TGCAGTGCTAGTCGGGGGGCAAAGACCCAGTACTTC

clone_size: few
cdr3_length: 16
j_call: TRBJ2-1
v_call: TRBV12-3/TRBV12-4
d_call: TRBD2
cdr3_aa: CASTVGLAGTGNEQFF
cdr3_nt: TGTGCCAGCACCGTGGGGCTAGCGGGAACGGGGAATGAGCAGTTCTTC

clone_size: .
cdr3_length: 17
j_call: TRBJ1-4
v_call: TRBV5-1
d_call: TRBD1
cdr3_aa: CASSFYLGTADNEKLFF
cdr3_nt: TGCGCCAGCAGCTTTTACCTGGGGACAGCGGATAATGAAAAACTGTTTTTT

clone_size: few
cdr3_length: 15
j_call: TRBJ2-1
v_call: TRBV13
d_call: TRBD1
cdr3_aa: CASSLGQGRINEQFF
cdr3_nt: TGTGCCAGCAGTCTGGGACAGGGAAGAATCAATGAGCAGTTCTTC

clone_size: .
cdr3_length: 11
j_call: TRBJ2-3
v_call: TRBV10-3
d_call: .
cdr3_aa: CAISWGDTQYF
cdr3_nt: TGTGCCATCTCATGGGGGGATACGCAGTATTTT

clone_size: .
cdr3_length: 14
j_call: TRBJ2-1
v_call: TRBV12-3/TRBV12-4
d_call: .
cdr3_aa: CASSGSGSYNEQFF
cdr3_nt: TGTGCCAGCAGTGGGTCGGGCTCCTACAATGAGCAGTTCTTC

clone_size: few
cdr3_length: 13
j_call: TRBJ1-3
v_call: TRBV3-1
d_call: .
cdr3_aa: CASTRRGGNTIYF
cdr3_nt: TGTGCCAGCACCCGCCGTGGGGGAAACACCATATATTTT

clone_size: many
cdr3_length: 16
j_call: TRBJ2-1
v_call: TRBV28
d_call: .
cdr3_aa: CASSLSPRLTENEQFF
cdr3_nt: TGTGCCAGCAGTTTATCGCCCCGGCTGACGGAAAATGAGCAGTTCTTC

clone_size: .
cdr3_length: 17
j_call: TRBJ2-1
v_call: TRBV10-3
d_call: TRBD2
cdr3_aa: CANPPGLAGGDNNEQFF
cdr3_nt: TGTGCCAACCCCCCGGGACTAGCGGGGGGCGACAACAATGAGCAGTTCTTC

clone_size: .
cdr3_length: 14
j_call: TRBJ2-3
v_call: TRBV7-9
d_call: .
cdr3_aa: CASSLAGGKDTQYF
cdr3_nt: TGTGCCAGCAGCTTAGCTGGGGGGAAAGATACGCAGTATTTT

clone_size: .
cdr3_length: 13
j_call: TRBJ2-5
v_call: TRBV20-1
d_call: .
cdr3_aa: CSAISGTQETQYF
cdr3_nt: TGCAGTGCAATAAGCGGAACCCAAGAGACCCAGTACTTC

clone_size: few
cdr3_length: 15
j_call: TRBJ2-2
v_call: TRBV13
d_call: .
cdr3_aa: CASSFGRADTGELFF
cdr3_nt: TGTGCCAGCAGCTTCGGCAGAGCAGACACCGGGGAGCTGTTTTTT

clone_size: many
cdr3_length: 17
j_call: TRBJ2-3
v_call: TRBV4-1
d_call: .
cdr3_aa: CASSQEVVWTGTDTQYF
cdr3_nt: TGCGCCAGCAGCCAAGAGGTGGTTTGGACTGGCACAGATACGCAGTATTTT

clone_size: many
cdr3_length: 14
j_call: TRBJ1-3
v_call: TRBV11-3
d_call: .
cdr3_aa: CASSLSFSGNTIYF
cdr3_nt: TGTGCCAGCAGCTTATCCTTCTCTGGAAACACCATATATTTT

clone_size: .
cdr3_length: 18
j_call: TRBJ2-1
v_call: TRBV3-1
d_call: TRBD2
cdr3_aa: CASSQEVTSGGNYNEQFF
cdr3_nt: TGTGCCAGCAGCCAAGAGGTGACTAGCGGGGGGAACTACAATGAGCAGTTCTTC

clone_size: .
cdr3_length: 15
j_call: TRBJ2-1
v_call: TRBV28
d_call: .
cdr3_aa: CASSLLRRAYNEQFF
cdr3_nt: TGTGCCAGCAGTTTACTGCGGAGGGCCTACAATGAGCAGTTCTTC

clone_size: many
cdr3_length: 16
j_call: TRBJ2-3
v_call: TRBV3-1
d_call: TRBD2
cdr3_aa: CASSLLTSGVTDTQYF
cdr3_nt: TGTGCCAGCAGCCTGTTGACTAGCGGGGTCACAGATACGCAGTATTTT

clone_size: .
cdr3_length: 13
j_call: TRBJ1-5
v_call: TRBV2
d_call: .
cdr3_aa: CASSEGDSRPQHF
cdr3_nt: TGTGCCAGCAGTGAAGGGGACTCCAGGCCCCAGCATTTT

clone_size: many
cdr3_length: 12
j_call: TRBJ2-7
v_call: TRBV5-1
d_call: .
cdr3_aa: CASSQNGYEQYF
cdr3_nt: TGCGCCAGCAGCCAAAATGGATACGAGCAGTACTTC

clone_size: .
cdr3_length: 15
j_call: TRBJ1-1
v_call: TRBV9
d_call: TRBD1
cdr3_aa: CASSPRQGASTEAFF
cdr3_nt: TGTGCCAGCAGCCCAAGACAGGGGGCGAGTACTGAAGCTTTCTTT

clone_size: .
cdr3_length: 14
j_call: TRBJ2-1
v_call: TRBV3-1
d_call: TRBD1
cdr3_aa: CASSQWTGSNEQFF
cdr3_nt: TGTGCCAGCAGCCAGTGGACAGGCTCCAATGAGCAGTTCTTC

clone_size: many
cdr3_length: 15
j_call: TRBJ2-2
v_call: TRBV9
d_call: .
cdr3_aa: CASSVNAAATGELFF
cdr3_nt: TGTGCCAGCAGCGTAAATGCGGCTGCCACCGGGGAGCTGTTTTTT

clone_size: .
cdr3_length: 17
j_call: TRBJ2-2
v_call: TRBV9
d_call: TRBD2
cdr3_aa: CASRAPGTSGNTGELFF
cdr3_nt: TGTGCCAGCAGGGCCCCAGGGACTAGCGGTAACACCGGGGAGCTGTTTTTT

clone_size: many
cdr3_length: 12
j_call: TRBJ1-2
v_call: TRBV29-1
d_call: .
cdr3_aa: CSVEDTNYGYTF
cdr3_nt: TGCAGCGTTGAAGACACAAACTATGGCTACACCTTC

clone_size: few
cdr3_length: 14
j_call: TRBJ2-7
v_call: TRBV7-9
d_call: .
cdr3_aa: CASSPPGAVYEQYF
cdr3_nt: TGTGCCAGCAGCCCACCGGGAGCAGTCTACGAGCAGTACTTC

clone_size: many
cdr3_length: 13
j_call: TRBJ2-1
v_call: TRBV7-6
d_call: .
cdr3_aa: CASSQRSHNEQFF
cdr3_nt: TGTGCCAGCAGCCAGAGGAGCCACAATGAGCAGTTCTTC

clone_size: few
cdr3_length: 17
j_call: TRBJ2-2
v_call: TRBV9
d_call: TRBD2
cdr3_aa: CASSVGVSGSLTGELFF
cdr3_nt: TGTGCCAGCAGCGTAGGGGTTAGCGGGTCCCTCACCGGGGAGCTGTTTTTT

clone_size: few
cdr3_length: 17
j_call: TRBJ2-5
v_call: TRBV10-3
d_call: .
cdr3_aa: CAISDVRARRSVETQYF
cdr3_nt: TGTGCCATCAGTGACGTGCGGGCCCGGCGGTCGGTAGAGACCCAGTACTTC

clone_size: few
cdr3_length: 12
j_call: TRBJ2-1
v_call: TRBV7-9
d_call: .
cdr3_aa: CASSPPPDEQFF
cdr3_nt: TGTGCCAGCAGCCCTCCCCCAGATGAGCAGTTCTTC

clone_size: many
cdr3_length: 13
j_call: TRBJ1-4
v_call: TRBV2
d_call: TRBD1
cdr3_aa: CASSQGEGEKLFF
cdr3_nt: TGTGCCAGCAGCCAGGGGGAGGGAGAAAAACTGTTTTTT

clone_size: few
cdr3_length: 13
j_call: TRBJ2-5
v_call: TRBV5-1
d_call: .
cdr3_aa: CASSLYMEETQYF
cdr3_nt: TGCGCCAGCAGCTTGTATATGGAAGAGACCCAGTACTTC